Each of the 13 T cell receptor beta chains below was sequenced from the same sample in a study of T cell responses to AZD1222 COVID-19 vaccine. Sequencing used immunoSEQ multiplex PCR; TCRdb keeps in-frame clones, though not all of them. Among 90,000 to 150,000 clones listed, about 86% were seen once. This specimen was peripheral blood, taken 28 days after the second AZD1222 dose. These receptors were obtained from an adult who received the AZD1222 COVID-19 vaccine.

This chain connects TRBV20-1 to TRBJ1-5; no definite D call. This CDR3 contains 13 residues. Germline CDR1 reads DFQATT; CDR2 reads SNEGSKA (reference sequence). Trimming removed 3 bases at V and 0 bases at J, with 6 bases between. The CDR3 DNA sequence: TGCAGTGCTAGTCCCGATAGCAATCAGCCCCAGCATTTT. This encodes CSASPDSNQPQHF.

The chain carries TRBV9 and TRBJ2-4; D could derive from TRBD1 or TRBD2 (6 bases each). The CDR3 is 18 residues long. The V gene lost 0 bases and the J gene lost 4 bases, with 20 bases spanning the gap. Germline CDR1 SGDLS, CDR2 YYNGEE. CDR3 nucleotides: TGTGCCAGCAGCGTAGGACCCCAACTTATAGGGGGGAAAAACATTCAGTACTTC. Amino acids: CASSVGPQLIGGKNIQYF.

This chain links TRBV18 with TRBJ1-2; no clear D gene. The CDR3 contains 14 residues. The V end lost 0 bases, the J end lost 5 bases, and 10 bases lay between the germline ends. CDR1 is KGHSH, CDR2 LQKENI, per germline. As DNA, the CDR3 is TGTGCCAGCTCACCACCGATCCGGGTATATGGCTACACCTTC. Translating gives CASSPPIRVYGYTF.

The chain uses TRBV7-9 and TRBJ2-2; TRBD1 is a possible D gene (5 bases). Trimming shortened V by 6 bases and J by 3 bases, and 20 bases separated the two germline ends. Germline CDR1 and CDR2: SEHNR and FQNEAQ (reference sequence). CDR3 length equals 17 residues. CDR3 DNA sequence: TGTGCCAGCAGAAAAGCCCCCGCAGGGTTGCACACCGGGGAGCTGTTTTTT. This gives the protein CASRKAPAGLHTGELFF.

The chain has TRBV30 and TRBJ2-7, with no clear D. Germline V gene sequence: CDR1 GTSNPN, CDR2 SVGIG (reference sequence). V was cut by 1 base and J by 2 bases, with 3 bases left in between. This CDR3 spans 11 amino acids. This CDR3 is CAWSEPYEQYF. The CDR3 DNA follows: TGTGCCTGGAGTGAACCCTACGAGCAGTACTTC.

DNA for the CDR3: TGTGCCAGCAGTCCCAACCTACAGGGGGCCAATCAGCCCCAGCATTTT. Translated: CASSPNLQGANQPQHF. The gene calls are TRBV28 and TRBJ1-5; 9 nucleotides align to TRBD1. The J segment lost 3 bases and the V segment lost 5 bases, leaving 8 bases of the junction unmatched. This CDR3 comprises 16 residues. Germline values: CDR1 MDHEN, CDR2 SYDVKM.

Only a few counts were recorded for this clone. V usage is TRBV18 and J usage is TRBJ1-6; D is ambiguous. Trimming removed 2 bases at V and 10 bases at J, with 21 bases between. CDR1 is KGHSH and CDR2 is LQKENI in the germline V gene. The CDR3 runs to 17 residues. The DNA of the CDR3 is TGTGCCAGCTCACCAATAAGTTCGTCAGGCGCTGGGTCACCCCTCCACTTT. Its protein is CASSPISSSGAGSPLHF.

V gene TRBV5-8 combines with J gene TRBJ2-5; unclear D gene. V lost 4 bases and J 2 bases, leaving 12 bases between the germline ends. Looked up from germline, CDR1 is SGHTS and CDR2 is YDEGEE. CDR3 size: 14 residues. CDR3 sequence (DNA): TGTGCCAGCAGCCCCCCCAGCCGTCAAGAGACCCAGTACTTC. This sequence encodes CASSPPSRQETQYF. Complete variable domain (other parts from reference TRBV5-8 and TRBJ2-5): EAGVTQSPTHLIKTRGQQATLRCSPISGHTSVYWYQQALGLGLQFLLWYDEGEERNRGNFPPRFSGRQFPNYSSELNVNALELEDSALYLCASSPPSRQETQYFGPGTRLLVL.

V and J are TRBV27 and TRBJ2-7; 13 bases fit TRBD2. Germline-derived CDR1 and CDR2 are MNHEY and SMNVEV (reference sequence). The CDR3 length is 18 residues. Germline trimming cut 2 bases from V and 0 bases from J; bases unmatched to any gene: 7. The DNA of the CDR3 is TGTGCCAGCAGTTTAAGGACTAGCGGGAGTCGGATCTCCTACGAGCAGTACTTC. It translates to CASSLRTSGSRISYEQYF.

This rearrangement joins TRBV29-1 to TRBJ2-7; no firm D call. Germline lookup yields CDR1 SQVTM and CDR2 ANQGSEA. Trimming shortened V by 6 bases and J by 1 base, and 13 bases separated the two germline ends. The CDR3 is 13 residues long. The CDR3 spells CSVIRASSYEQYF. In DNA form, the CDR3 reads TGCAGCGTAATACGGGCCTCTTCCTACGAGCAGTACTTC.

V usage is TRBV30 and J usage is TRBJ2-1, with TRBD2 matching 8 bases. Germline V gene sequence: CDR1 GTSNPN, CDR2 SVGIG (reference sequence). This CDR3 region has 14 residues. V was pared by 3 bases and J by 4 bases, with 5 bases of the junction left unmatched. The CDR3 bases are TGTGCCTGGAGGGCTAGCGGGTTTTACAATGAGCAGTTCTTC. It yields the protein CAWRASGFYNEQFF.

The rearrangement joins TRBV6-1 to TRBJ1-4; a weak D match, TRBD1 (5 bases). V was pared by 2 bases and J by 4 bases, with 11 bases between. The CDR3 sequence is 15 residues long. Germline-derived CDR1 and CDR2 are MNHNS and SASEGT. In DNA form, the CDR3 reads TGTGCCAGCAGTGAAACGACAGCTTATAATGAAAAACTGTTTTTT. Protein: CASSETTAYNEKLFF.

This clone was counted a single time. The sample contains more than one DNA sequence encoding this CDR3. The CDR3 region has the DNA TGTGCCAGCTCACCAGGTTACGAGCAGTACTTC. It specifies CASSPGYEQYF. V usage is TRBV18 and J usage is TRBJ2-7; D not certain. The V end was cut by 2 bases, the J end by 4 bases, with 3 bases between. The CDR3 consists of 11 residues. From germline, CDR1 is KGHSH and CDR2 LQKENI.